These 32 T cell receptor beta chains were sequenced from one sample in a study of shared clonotypes between healthy human individuals. The method was immunoSEQ multiplex PCR; TCRdb's version includes in-frame clones alone and lacks a portion of them. The sample has 85,000 to 100,000 clones; over 60% are singletons. The sequenced sample consisted of memory CD8+ T cells sorted from blood. Subset meaning: CD45RO+ cells pooled with CCR7-negative TemRA cells. The receptors were gathered from a man aged 25 to 40 in good health.

The V call is TRBV14, the J call TRBJ2-2, with TRBD2 as a possible D gene (6 bases). The CDR3 is 18 residues long. Per germline, CDR1 SGHDN and CDR2 FVKESK. The germline V and J ends were trimmed by 1 base and 4 bases, with 19 bases remaining between them. This chain's CDR3 is CASSQGGTPLLGTGELFF. For the CDR3, the DNA is TGTGCCAGCAGCCAAGGGGGGACTCCCCTCCTGGGCACCGGGGAGCTGTTTTTT.

Written as DNA, the CDR3 is TGTGCCAGCAGTTTTGCGAGACCCTCCGAGCAGTACTTC. It codes for CASSFARPSEQYF. V is TRBV27 and J is TRBJ2-7; no reliable D call. Germline V gene data show CDR1 as MNHEY and CDR2 as SMNVEV (reference sequence). The germline V and J ends were trimmed by 3 bases and 6 bases, with 12 bases remaining between them. The CDR3 covers 13 residues.

This chain links TRBV28 with TRBJ2-7; D not resolved. Germline assignment: CDR1 MDHEN and CDR2 SYDVKM. Deletions cut 3 bases from V and 4 bases from J, with 25 bases between. The CDR3 runs to 18 residues. As DNA, the CDR3 is TGTGCCAGCAGTTTCCCTCCTTCCCTGGCGGAAAGGGAATACGAGCAGTACTTC. It codes for CASSFPPSLAEREYEQYF. Full variable domain (outside the CDR3, taken from reference TRBV28 and TRBJ2-7): DVKVTQSSRYLVKRTGEKVFLECVQDMDHENMFWYRQDPGLGLRLIYFSYDVKMKEKGDIPEGYSVSREKKERFSLILESASTNQTSMYLCASSFPPSLAEREYEQYFGPGTRLTVT.

The V call is TRBV2, the J call TRBJ2-1; 9 bases agree with TRBD1. Germline CDR1 reads SNHLY; CDR2 reads FYNNEI. J lost 8 bases, V lost 6 bases, and 11 bases had no gene match. CDR3 length equals 15 residues. CDR3 loop: CASRTVGTGLDEQFF. The DNA of the CDR3 is TGTGCCAGCAGGACAGTCGGGACAGGGCTCGATGAGCAGTTCTTC.

The chain carries TRBV28 and TRBJ1-3; maybe TRBD1 (5 bases). Trimming took 6 bases from V and 0 from J, leaving 15 bases between them. CDR3 length equals 16 residues. Germline-derived CDR1 and CDR2 are MDHEN and SYDVKM. This CDR3 reads CASSPGRRSSGNTIYF. CDR3 sequence (DNA): TGTGCCAGCAGCCCGGGACGGCGAAGCTCTGGAAACACCATATATTTT.

V and J are TRBV7-2 and TRBJ2-1; TRBD2 is a possible D gene (5 bases). CDR3 length: 11 residues. With 2 bases removed from V and 12 bases from J, the gap between germline ends came to 8 bases. Germline V gene sequence: CDR1 SGHTA, CDR2 FQGNSA. DNA for the CDR3: TGTGCCAGCAGCTTAACGGAGGTGCAGTTCTTC. As protein: CASSLTEVQFF.

CDR3 residues: CASSFGDNGRENTIYF. The CDR3 coding sequence is TGTGCCAGCAGCTTTGGGGACAATGGGAGAGAAAACACCATATATTTT. The chain uses TRBV5-6 and TRBJ1-3; D may be TRBD1 (6 bases). The germline V and J ends were trimmed by 2 bases and 6 bases, with 18 bases remaining between them. Germline CDR1 SGHDT, CDR2 YYEEEE. The CDR3 covers 16 residues.

This sequence joins TRBV6-1 and TRBJ2-7, with 9 bases lining up with TRBD2. The CDR3 is made up of 15 amino acids. Germline V gene data show CDR1 as MNHNS and CDR2 as SASEGT. Losses at the gene ends were 4 bases for V and 1 base for J; bases not matched to a gene: 5. The CDR3 region has the DNA TGTGCCAGCAGTGTTTCGACTAGCGGATCCTACGAGCAGTACTTC. This translates into CASSVSTSGSYEQYF.

This chain links TRBV5-1 with TRBJ2-1; 8 bases map to TRBD2. CDR1 is SGHRS, CDR2 YFSETQ, per germline. J lost 8 bases, V lost 2 bases, and 12 bases had no gene match. This CDR3 is built from 16 residues. CDR3 protein: CASSLEGLGGWDEQFF. In nucleotides, the CDR3 is TGCGCCAGCAGCTTAGAGGGACTAGGGGGTTGGGATGAGCAGTTCTTC.

V and J are TRBV5-1 and TRBJ2-7; TRBD1 or TRBD2 may be the D gene (5 bases each). The CDR3 is 15 residues long. V shed 5 bases and J shed 3 bases, with 18 bases lying between them. Germline V gene sequence: CDR1 SGHRS, CDR2 YFSETQ. The CDR3 sequence: CASRTTTEGSYEQYF. In DNA form, the CDR3 reads TGCGCCAGCAGAACTACCACTGAGGGGAGCTACGAGCAGTACTTC.

The V gene is TRBV19, the J gene TRBJ1-5; the D is unclear. The germline CDR1 and CDR2 sequences are LNHDA and SQIVND (reference sequence). The CDR3 spans 16 residues. Trimming removed 3 bases from V and 1 base from J, with 13 bases in between. The CDR3 DNA reads TGTGCCAGTAGTATTAAACGGGGTGGCAGCAATCAGCCCCAGCATTTT. It encodes CASSIKRGGSNQPQHF.

This clone was recorded once. This chain links TRBV15 with TRBJ2-1; 10 bases line up with TRBD2. The CDR3 is made up of 15 amino acids. Germline V CDR1 and CDR2: LNHNV, YYDKDF (reference sequence). The J segment lost 7 bases and the V segment lost 0 bases, leaving 3 bases of the junction unmatched. In DNA, the CDR3 is TGTGCCACCAGCAGAGATCCTAGCGGGAGTAATGAGCAGTTCTTC. Residues: CATSRDPSGSNEQFF.

The CDR3 loop is CASSVRSGQGRSNEQFF. The CDR3 bases are TGTGCCAGCAGCGTACGATCCGGACAGGGCCGAAGCAATGAGCAGTTCTTC. The V gene is TRBV9, the J gene TRBJ2-1, with TRBD1 identical over 8 bases. The germline gives CDR1 SGDLS, CDR2 YYNGEE. The CDR3 consists of 17 residues. J gave up 6 bases and V 1 base, and 12 bases lay outside the gene matches.

A remark on this clone: The same CDR3 can be traced to other DNA sequences in this sample. The chain couples TRBV9 to TRBJ2-2, with D hard to call. CDR3 length: 12 amino acids. The germline V gene has CDR1 SGDLS and CDR2 YYNGEE. Trimming cost V 0 bases and J 6 bases, with 3 bases left between them. This chain's CDR3 is CASSVVAGELFF. CDR3 nucleotides: TGTGCCAGCAGCGTAGTAGCCGGGGAGCTGTTTTTT.

On this clone itself: Within the sample, other DNA sequences also encode this same CDR3. The rearrangement uses TRBV9 and TRBJ2-7; D might be TRBD1 or TRBD2, each matching 5 bases. The CDR3 is 14 amino acids. V was pared by 0 bases and J by 4 bases, with 11 bases between. Germline V gives CDR1 SGDLS, CDR2 YYNGEE. The CDR3 region is CASSVGGAGYEQYF. The CDR3 bases are TGTGCCAGCAGCGTAGGTGGGGCGGGTTACGAGCAGTACTTC.

The V and J genes are TRBV19 and TRBJ2-1; TRBD1 might be the D (5 bases). Looked up from germline, CDR1 is LNHDA and CDR2 is SQIVND (reference sequence). V lost 5 bases, J lost 8 bases, and 16 bases lay in between. CDR3 length: 14 residues. In DNA form, the CDR3 reads TGTGCCAGTAGTTTGACAGAAACCATCGATGAGCAGTTCTTC. Translation gives CASSLTETIDEQFF. Using reference TRBV19 and TRBJ2-1 for the parts outside the CDR3, the full variable domain is DGGITQSPKYLFRKEGQNVTLSCEQNLNHDAMYWYRQDPGQGLRLIYYSQIVNDFQKGDIAEGYSVSREKKESFPLTVTSAQKNPTAFYLCASSLTETIDEQFFGPGTRLTVL.

The gene calls are TRBV6-5 and TRBJ2-7; D is uncertain. Trimming cost V 6 bases and J 3 bases, with 6 bases left between them. This CDR3 has 11 amino acids. Germline CDR1 MNHEY, CDR2 SVGAGI. Here the CDR3 DNA reads TGTGCCAGCAGCGCCTTCTACGAGCAGTACTTC. Its protein is CASSAFYEQYF.

DNA for the CDR3: TGTGCCAGCAGCTTAGTGGCCACCACCTACAATGAGCAGTTCTTC. Translated, it gives CASSLVATTYNEQFF. The chain combines TRBV7-2 with TRBJ2-1; no reliable D call. This CDR3 has 15 amino acids. CDR1 is SGHTA and CDR2 is FQGNSA in the germline V gene. With 1 base removed from V and 2 bases from J, the gap between germline ends came to 9 bases.

The chain combines TRBV11-1 with TRBJ2-7, with unresolved D. CDR3 length equals 14 residues. The germline gives CDR1 SGHAT, CDR2 FQDESV (reference sequence). V was shortened by 5 bases and J by 0 bases, with 11 bases between the two germline ends. CDR3 nucleotides: TGTGCCAGCAGCCGCATGGTCGGCTCCTACGAGCAGTACTTC. The encoded protein is CASSRMVGSYEQYF.

This clone was recorded once. J is TRBJ2-1 and V is TRBV7-3; D gene ambiguous. V shed 3 bases and J shed 10 bases, with 10 bases lying between them. CDR1 and CDR2 from the germline V gene are SGHTA and FQGTGA. The CDR3 has 12 residues. The CDR3 spells CASSFSMGEQFF. In DNA form, the CDR3 reads TGTGCCAGCAGCTTTAGCATGGGGGAGCAGTTCTTC.

The chain uses TRBV11-2 and TRBJ2-1; TRBD1 or TRBD2 may be the D gene (5 bases each). Trimming left V 5 bases short and J 8 bases short, with 16 bases between. The CDR3 consists of 14 residues. Germline CDR1 is SGHAT and CDR2 is FQNNGV. The CDR3 nucleotides are TGTGCCAGCAGCCCCGGGACCCCGAGGGATGAGCAGTTCTTC. This codes for CASSPGTPRDEQFF. The full variable domain, rest sourced from reference TRBV11-2 and TRBJ2-1, is EAGVAQSPRYKIIEKRQSVAFWCNPISGHATLYWYQQILGQGPKLLIQFQNNGVVDDSQLPKDRFSAERLKGVDSTLKIQPAKLEDSAVYLCASSPGTPRDEQFFGPGTRLTVL.

This chain links TRBV7-2 with TRBJ2-7; 7 bases agree with TRBD1. Germline CDR1 is SGHTA and CDR2 is FQGNSA. J lost 7 bases, V lost 7 bases, and 13 bases had no gene match. The CDR3 loop spans 14 amino acids. CDR3 nucleotide sequence: TGTGCCAGCACCCCCTTAGGGGGCTCGGGGGAGCAGTACTTC. This encodes CASTPLGGSGEQYF.

The chain combines TRBV7-3 with TRBJ2-6; no definite D call. The CDR3 is 12 amino acids. Germline V gene lookup returns CDR1 SGHTA and CDR2 FQGTGA. V was pared by 3 bases and J by 8 bases, with 5 bases between. CDR3 protein: CASSFVPNVLTF. CDR3 sequence (DNA): TGTGCCAGCAGCTTCGTCCCCAACGTCCTGACTTTC.

The chain combines TRBV27 with TRBJ2-5; 7 bases map to TRBD1. This CDR3 is built from 18 residues. V lost 1 base, J lost 3 bases, and 14 bases stayed unmatched. CDR1 and CDR2 from the germline V gene are MNHEY and SMNVEV (reference sequence). In DNA, the CDR3 is TGTGCCAGCAGTTTATATAGGACAGGCTCCCCCTCCAAAGAGACCCAGTACTTC. It encodes CASSLYRTGSPSKETQYF.

V gene TRBV29-1 combines with J gene TRBJ2-3; D gene ambiguous. The CDR3 sequence is 14 residues long. Per the germline V gene, CDR1 is SQVTM and CDR2 is ANQGSEA. Trimming left V 2 bases short and J 0 bases short, with 9 bases between. The CDR3 coding sequence is TGCAGCGTTGAAAAGGGCGCTAGCACAGATACGCAGTATTTT. Residues: CSVEKGASTDTQYF.

This chain uses TRBV5-8 with TRBJ2-3, with D possibly being TRBD2 (6 bases). Deletions cut 4 bases from V and 2 bases from J, with 23 bases between. This CDR3 has 18 residues. Germline assignment: CDR1 SGHTS and CDR2 YDEGEE. The CDR3 sequence: CASSPAGGGNRFTDTQYF. CDR3 in DNA: TGTGCCAGCAGCCCGGCGGGTGGGGGGAACCGTTTCACAGATACGCAGTATTTT.

This clone came up once. This chain uses TRBV5-5 with TRBJ2-3; 11 nucleotides match TRBD2. Germline V lookup: CDR1 SGHKS, CDR2 YYEKEE (reference sequence). V dropped 4 bases and J dropped 3; count of bases not matched to a gene: 4. The CDR3 is made up of 15 amino acids. CDR3: CASSMGLAVTDTQYF. The CDR3 nucleotides are TGTGCCAGCAGCATGGGACTAGCGGTTACAGATACGCAGTATTTT.

This sequence joins TRBV27 and TRBJ2-1; TRBD2 agrees at 8 bases. The length of the CDR3 is 18 residues. Germline V gene lookup returns CDR1 MNHEY and CDR2 SMNVEV (reference sequence). Trimming removed 5 bases from V and 4 bases from J; junction bases left unmatched: 16. CDR3 region: CASSPLGGRGAVYNEQFF. CDR3 DNA sequence: TGTGCCAGCAGTCCCCTGGGGGGGCGGGGGGCGGTTTACAATGAGCAGTTCTTC.

V is TRBV6-5 and J is TRBJ2-2, with TRBD2 matching 8 bases. Germline V gives CDR1 MNHEY, CDR2 SVGAGI. J lost 5 bases, V lost 6 bases, and 8 bases had no gene match. This CDR3 spans 15 amino acids. The CDR3 sequence is CASSSSGSRTGELFF. CDR3 nucleotide sequence: TGTGCCAGCAGCTCCAGCGGGAGTAGGACCGGGGAGCTGTTTTTT.

The chain joins TRBV7-2 to TRBJ1-2; D possibly corresponds to TRBD1 (6 bases). The germline gives CDR1 SGHTA, CDR2 FQGNSA. This CDR3 has 15 residues. Trimming took 3 bases from V and 4 from J, leaving 15 bases between them. The CDR3 spells CASSFSGALVYGYTF. The CDR3 DNA follows: TGTGCCAGCAGCTTTTCGGGGGCTCTAGTCTATGGCTACACCTTC.

CDR3 protein: CANTLTSVGSYGYTF. The CDR3 DNA sequence: TGTGCCAACACCTTGACCAGCGTTGGCTCCTATGGCTACACCTTC. The V call is TRBV2, the J call TRBJ1-2; D uncertain. The CDR3 has 15 amino acids. Trimming left V 10 bases short and J 4 bases short, with 22 bases between. Germline V gene lookup returns CDR1 SNHLY and CDR2 FYNNEI.

CDR3 DNA sequence: TGTGCCAGCAGCACTCCAGACAGCAATCAACGGGGATCAAACACCATATATTTT. It is translated as CASSTPDSNQRGSNTIYF. This chain uses TRBV7-2 with TRBJ1-3, with D perhaps matching TRBD1 (5 bases). The CDR3 loop spans 18 amino acids. The V and J ends lost 5 bases and 6 bases respectively, with 26 bases between them. Germline values: CDR1 SGHTA, CDR2 FQGNSA.